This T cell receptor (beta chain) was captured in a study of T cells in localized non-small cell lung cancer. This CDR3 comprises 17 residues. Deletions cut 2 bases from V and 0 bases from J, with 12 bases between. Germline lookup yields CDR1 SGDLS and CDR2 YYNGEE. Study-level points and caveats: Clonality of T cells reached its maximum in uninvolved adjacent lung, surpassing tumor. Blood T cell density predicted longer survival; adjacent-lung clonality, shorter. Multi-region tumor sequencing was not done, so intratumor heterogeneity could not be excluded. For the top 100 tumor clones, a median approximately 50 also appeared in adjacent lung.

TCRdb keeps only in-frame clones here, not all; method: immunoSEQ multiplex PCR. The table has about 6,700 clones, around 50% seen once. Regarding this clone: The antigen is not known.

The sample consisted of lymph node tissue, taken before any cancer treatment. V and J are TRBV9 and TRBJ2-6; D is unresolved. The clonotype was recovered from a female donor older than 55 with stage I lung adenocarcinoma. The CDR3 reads CASSVWSERSGANVLTF. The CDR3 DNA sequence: TGTGCCAGCAGCGTTTGGTCCGAGCGCTCTGGGGCCAACGTCCTGACTTTC.